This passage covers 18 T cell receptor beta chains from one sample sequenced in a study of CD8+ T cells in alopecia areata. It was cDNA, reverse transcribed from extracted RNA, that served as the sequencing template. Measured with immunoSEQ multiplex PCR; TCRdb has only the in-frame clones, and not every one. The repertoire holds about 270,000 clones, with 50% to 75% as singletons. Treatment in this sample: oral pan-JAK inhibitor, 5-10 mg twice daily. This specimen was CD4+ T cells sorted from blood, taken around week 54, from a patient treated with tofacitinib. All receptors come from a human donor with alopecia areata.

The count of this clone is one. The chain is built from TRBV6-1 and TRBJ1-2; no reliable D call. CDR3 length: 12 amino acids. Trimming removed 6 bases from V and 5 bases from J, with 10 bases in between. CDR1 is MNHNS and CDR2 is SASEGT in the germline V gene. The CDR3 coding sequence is TGTGCCAGCAGCGGCGTGGGTTATGGCTACACCTTC. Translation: CASSGVGYGYTF.

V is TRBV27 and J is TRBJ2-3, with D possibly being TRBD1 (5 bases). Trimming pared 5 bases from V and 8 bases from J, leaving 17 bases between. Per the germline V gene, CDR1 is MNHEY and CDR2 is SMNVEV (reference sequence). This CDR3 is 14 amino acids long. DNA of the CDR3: TGTGCCAGCAGTCCGAAGACCCTAGGGGTTACGCAGTATTTT. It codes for CASSPKTLGVTQYF.

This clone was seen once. For the CDR3, the DNA is TGTGCCAGCAGCTTATCCAGGGGGCATGGTGGCTACACCTTC. Protein product: CASSLSRGHGGYTF. The rearrangement uses TRBV7-2 and TRBJ1-2; 8 bases line up with TRBD1. Unmatched junction bases numbered 6, after V lost 2 bases and J lost 7 bases. The CDR3 length is 14 residues. Germline V CDR1 and CDR2: SGHTA, FQGNSA.

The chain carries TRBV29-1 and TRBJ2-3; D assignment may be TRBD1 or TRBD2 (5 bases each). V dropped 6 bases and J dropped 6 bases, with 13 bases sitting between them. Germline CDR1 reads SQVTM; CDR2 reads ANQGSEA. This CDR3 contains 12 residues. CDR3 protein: CSVRGLDDTQYF. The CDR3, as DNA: TGCAGCGTCCGGGGCCTCGATGATACGCAGTATTTT.

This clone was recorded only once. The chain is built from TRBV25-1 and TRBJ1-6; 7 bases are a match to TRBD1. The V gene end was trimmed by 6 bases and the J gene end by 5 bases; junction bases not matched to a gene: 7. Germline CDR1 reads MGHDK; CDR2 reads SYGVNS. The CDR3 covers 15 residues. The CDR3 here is CASSETGSNNSPLHF. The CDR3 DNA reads TGTGCCAGCAGCGAGACAGGGTCCAATAATTCACCCCTCCACTTT.

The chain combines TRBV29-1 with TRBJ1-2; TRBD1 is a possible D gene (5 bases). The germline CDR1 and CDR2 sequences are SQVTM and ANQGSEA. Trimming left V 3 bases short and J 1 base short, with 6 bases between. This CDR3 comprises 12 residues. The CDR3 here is CSVETDNYGYTF. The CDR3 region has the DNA TGCAGCGTTGAGACAGATAACTATGGCTACACCTTC.

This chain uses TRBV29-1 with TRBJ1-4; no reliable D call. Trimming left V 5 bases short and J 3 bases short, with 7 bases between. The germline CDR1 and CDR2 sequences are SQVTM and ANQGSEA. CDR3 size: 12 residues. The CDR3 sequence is CSVMRANEKLFF. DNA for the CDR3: TGCAGCGTTATGCGAGCTAATGAAAAACTGTTTTTT. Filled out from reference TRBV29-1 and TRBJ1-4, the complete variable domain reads SAVISQKPSRDICQRGTSLTIQCQVDSQVTMMFWYRQQPGQSLTLIATANQGSEATYESGFVIDKFPISRPNLTFSTLTVSNMSPEDSSIYLCSVMRANEKLFFGSGTQLSVL.

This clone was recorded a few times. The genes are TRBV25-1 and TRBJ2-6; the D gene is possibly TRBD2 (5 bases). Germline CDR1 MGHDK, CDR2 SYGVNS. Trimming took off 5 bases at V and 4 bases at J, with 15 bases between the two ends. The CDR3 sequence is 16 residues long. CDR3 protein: CASSTPGRAGANVLTF. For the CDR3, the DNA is TGTGCCAGCAGTACCCCGGGGAGAGCGGGGGCCAACGTCCTGACTTTC. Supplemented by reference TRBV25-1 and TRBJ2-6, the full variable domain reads EADIYQTPRYLVIGTGKKITLECSQTMGHDKMYWYQQDPGMELHLIHYSYGVNSTEKGDLSSESTVSRIRTEHFPLTLESARPSHTSQYLCASSTPGRAGANVLTFGAGSRLTVL.

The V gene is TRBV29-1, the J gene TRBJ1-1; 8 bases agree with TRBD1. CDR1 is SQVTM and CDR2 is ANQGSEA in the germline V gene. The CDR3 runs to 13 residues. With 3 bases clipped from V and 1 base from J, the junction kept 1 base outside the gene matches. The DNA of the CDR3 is TGCAGCGTTGATGGGACAGGGAACACTGAAGCTTTCTTT. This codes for CSVDGTGNTEAFF.

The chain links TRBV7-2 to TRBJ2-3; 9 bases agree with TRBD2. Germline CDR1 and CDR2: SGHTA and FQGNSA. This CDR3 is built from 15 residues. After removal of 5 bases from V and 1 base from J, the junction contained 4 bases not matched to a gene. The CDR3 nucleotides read TGTGCCAGCAGCCCCTGGACTAGCGGCACAGATACGCAGTATTTT. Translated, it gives CASSPWTSGTDTQYF.

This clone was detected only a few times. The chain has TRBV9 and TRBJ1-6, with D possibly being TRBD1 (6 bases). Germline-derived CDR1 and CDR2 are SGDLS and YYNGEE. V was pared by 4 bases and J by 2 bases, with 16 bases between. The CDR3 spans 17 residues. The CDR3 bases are TGTGCCAGCAGCCAAACCCCGGACAGTCCCTATAATTCACCCCTCCACTTT. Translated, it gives CASSQTPDSPYNSPLHF.

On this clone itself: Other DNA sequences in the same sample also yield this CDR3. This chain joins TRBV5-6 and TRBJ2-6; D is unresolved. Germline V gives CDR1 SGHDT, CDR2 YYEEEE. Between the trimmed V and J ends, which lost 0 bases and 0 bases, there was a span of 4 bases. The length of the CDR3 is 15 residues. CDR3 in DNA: TGTGCCAGCAGCTTGGGAGTCTCTGGGGCCAACGTCCTGACTTTC. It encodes CASSLGVSGANVLTF.

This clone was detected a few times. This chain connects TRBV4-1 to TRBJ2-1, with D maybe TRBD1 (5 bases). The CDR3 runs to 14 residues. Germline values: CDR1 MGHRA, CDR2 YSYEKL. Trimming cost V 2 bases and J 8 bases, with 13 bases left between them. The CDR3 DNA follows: TGCGCCAGCAGCCAATTTGGCCCCAGGGATGAGCAGTTCTTC. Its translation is CASSQFGPRDEQFF.

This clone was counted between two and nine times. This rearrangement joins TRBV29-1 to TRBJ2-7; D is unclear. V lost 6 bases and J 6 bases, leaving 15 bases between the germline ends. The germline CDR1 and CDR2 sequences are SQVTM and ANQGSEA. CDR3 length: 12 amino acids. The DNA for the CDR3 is TGCAGCGTCGGCGAACGAGACGCCGAGCAGTACTTC. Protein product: CSVGERDAEQYF.

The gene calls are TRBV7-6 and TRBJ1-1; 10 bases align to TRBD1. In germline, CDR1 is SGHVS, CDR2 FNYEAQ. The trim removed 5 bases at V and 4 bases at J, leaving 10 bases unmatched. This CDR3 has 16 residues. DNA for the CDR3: TGTGCCAGCAGCCTCGGACAGGGGGAATTGAGCACTGAAGCTTTCTTT. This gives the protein CASSLGQGELSTEAFF.

The CDR3 DNA is TGCGCCAGCAGCCCAAATAGGGGGACAACGGGCTATGGCTACACCTTC. This codes for CASSPNRGTTGYGYTF. The chain couples TRBV5-1 to TRBJ1-2, with TRBD1 as a possible D gene (6 bases). Between the trimmed V and J ends, which lost 4 bases and 4 bases, there was a span of 20 bases. This CDR3 spans 16 amino acids. Germline lookup yields CDR1 SGHRS and CDR2 YFSETQ.

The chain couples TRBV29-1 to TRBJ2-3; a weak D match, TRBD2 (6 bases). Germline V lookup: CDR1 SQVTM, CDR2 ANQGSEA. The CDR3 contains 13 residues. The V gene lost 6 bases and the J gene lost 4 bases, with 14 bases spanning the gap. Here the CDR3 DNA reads TGCAGCGTGGGGGGACGTTGGGCAGATACGCAGTATTTT. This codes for CSVGGRWADTQYF.

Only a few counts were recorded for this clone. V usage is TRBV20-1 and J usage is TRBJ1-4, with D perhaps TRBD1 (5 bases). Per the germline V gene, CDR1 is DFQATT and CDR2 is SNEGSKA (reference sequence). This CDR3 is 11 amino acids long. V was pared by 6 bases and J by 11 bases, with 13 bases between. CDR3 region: CSAQDSGKLFF. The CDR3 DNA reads TGCAGTGCCCAAGACAGTGGCAAACTGTTTTTT.